These T cell receptor beta chains were read from a single sample in a study of CD8 T cells in Susac syndrome. MiXCR, applied by TCRdb to the immunoSEQ multiplex PCR reads, yields one record per CDR3 protein. The profile shows 70,000 or so distinct CDR3 sequences, roughly 95% of them singletons. Sequenced: CD8+ T cells from PBMCs. The origin of the receptors is a human donor with multiple sclerosis. CDR3s include the opening cysteine and the closing phenylalanine or tryptophan. The order of the fields is clone size, J gene, D gene, V gene, CDR3 protein, CDR3 DNA. D genes are given only for firm matches. Clone size is not always given. Where it is, it says once, few, many or a class for expanded clones.

>.|TRBJ2-3|.|TRBV30
CAWSRDSGTTDTQYF
TGTGCCTGGAGTCGCGATAGCGGTACCACAGATACGCAGTATTTT
>.|TRBJ1-1|TRBD1|TRBV7-8
CASSSETQGDTEAFF
TGTGCCAGCAGCTCCGAGACGCAGGGGGACACTGAAGCTTTCTTT
>.|TRBJ2-7|TRBD2|TRBV13
CASSLVGGGAYEQYF
TGTGCCAGCAGCTTAGTTGGCGGGGGGGCCTACGAGCAGTACTTC
>.|TRBJ2-7|TRBD2|TRBV20-1
CSARGLAALSYEQYF
TGCAGTGCTAGAGGTCTAGCGGCCCTCTCCTACGAGCAGTACTTC
>.|TRBJ1-1|TRBD1|TRBV29-1
CSVPAGGMDTEAFF
TGCAGCGTTCCCGCAGGGGGTATGGACACTGAAGCTTTCTTT
>once|TRBJ2-7|TRBD2|TRBV19
CASRISGRPSSAYEQYF
TGTGCCAGTAGGATTAGCGGGAGGCCCTCCAGCGCCTACGAGCAGTACTTC
>.|TRBJ2-3|.|TRBV27
CASSFARLDTQYF
TGTGCCAGCAGTTTTGCCCGGCTCGATACGCAGTATTTT
>.|TRBJ2-7|TRBD1|TRBV19
CASSISDRGPYEQYF
TGTGCCAGTAGTATATCGGACAGGGGACCTTACGAGCAGTACTTC
>.|TRBJ1-1|.|TRBV6-5
CASSYSLDSTLNTEAFF
TGTGCCAGCAGTTACTCGTTAGACAGCACTTTGAACACTGAAGCTTTCTTT
>.|TRBJ2-7|TRBD1|TRBV12-3/TRBV12-4
CASSPDRGGEQYF
TGTGCCAGCAGTCCGGACAGGGGGGGAGAGCAGTACTTC
>few|TRBJ1-2|.|TRBV6-5
CASSYPGGYTF
TGTGCCAGCAGTTACCCTGGGGGCTACACCTTC
>.|TRBJ1-2|.|TRBV6-6
CASSYASGERYGYTF
TGTGCCAGCAGTTACGCGTCAGGGGAGCGCTATGGCTACACCTTC
>.|TRBJ1-2|.|TRBV19
CASSIYREKSGYTF
TGTGCCAGTAGTATCTACAGGGAGAAAAGTGGCTACACCTTC
>.|TRBJ2-7|.|TRBV5-1
CASSTSGYEQYF
TGCGCCAGCAGCACTTCAGGGTACGAGCAGTACTTC
>.|TRBJ2-1|.|TRBV4-3
CASSQDRHGSYNEQFF
TGCGCCAGCAGCCAAGACCGTCATGGCTCCTACAATGAGCAGTTCTTC
>.|TRBJ2-7|.|TRBV6-1
CASSGTFLDYEQYF
TGTGCCAGCAGTGGGACATTCTTAGACTACGAGCAGTACTTC
>once|TRBJ2-3|.|TRBV5-1
CASSLGEYGTDTQYF
TGCGCCAGCAGCTTAGGGGAGTATGGTACAGATACGCAGTATTTT
>.|TRBJ1-2|.|TRBV7-9
CASSLPLRWPNYGYTF
TGTGCCAGCAGCTTACCCCTGAGGTGGCCTAACTATGGCTACACCTTC
>.|TRBJ1-1|.|TRBV25-1
CASSEFLLSEYNMNTEAFF
TGTGCCAGCAGTGAATTCCTTTTGTCCGAGTACAACATGAACACTGAAGCTTTCTTT
>.|TRBJ2-7|.|TRBV29-1
CSATDPFSYEQYF
TGCAGCGCTACGGACCCTTTTTCCTACGAGCAGTACTTC
>.|TRBJ2-1|.|TRBV2
CASSEKRAWVLPSYNEQFF
TGTGCCAGCAGTGAAAAGAGAGCTTGGGTTCTCCCTTCCTACAATGAGCAGTTCTTC
>.|TRBJ1-6|TRBD1|TRBV30
CAWSGGQGVSPLHF
TGTGCCTGGAGTGGGGGACAGGGGGTTTCACCCCTCCACTTT
>.|TRBJ2-3|.|TRBV30
CAWSQSPVNTDTQYF
TGTGCCTGGAGCCAAAGCCCCGTTAACACAGATACGCAGTATTTT
>.|TRBJ1-4|.|TRBV11-2
CASSLASPTTNEKLFF
TGTGCCAGCAGCTTAGCGAGTCCCACTACTAATGAAAAACTGTTTTTT
>.|TRBJ1-3|.|TRBV27
CASSFAADGNTIYF
TGTGCCAGCAGTTTCGCGGCAGATGGAAACACCATATATTTT
>.|TRBJ2-1|.|TRBV6-2/TRBV6-3
CASRAPGLDEQFF
TGTGCCAGCAGAGCACCGGGACTCGATGAGCAGTTCTTC
>.|TRBJ1-1|.|TRBV6-6
CASSYEAGLEAEAFF
TGTGCCAGCAGTTATGAAGCAGGGTTGGAGGCTGAAGCTTTCTTT
>.|TRBJ2-5|.|TRBV20-1
CSASPWRGRGETQYF
TGCAGTGCTAGTCCCTGGCGGGGAAGGGGAGAGACCCAGTACTTC
>.|TRBJ2-7|.|TRBV5-4
CASSSRGSGYEQYF
TGTGCCAGCAGCTCCCGGGGTAGCGGTTACGAGCAGTACTTC
>.|TRBJ2-7|.|TRBV5-6
CASSLIGTSYEQYF
TGTGCCAGCAGCTTAATCGGGACGAGCTACGAGCAGTACTTC
>.|TRBJ1-3|TRBD1|TRBV7-9
CASSLSGGLSSGNTIYF
TGTGCCAGCAGCTTATCAGGGGGCCTAAGCTCTGGAAACACCATATATTTT
>.|TRBJ2-1|.|TRBV12-3/TRBV12-4
CASSFRDTVEPNEQFF
TGTGCCAGCAGTTTTAGGGACACCGTGGAGCCCAATGAGCAGTTCTTC
>.|TRBJ2-5|.|TRBV7-2
CASSLARREIAETQYF
TGTGCCAGCAGCTTAGCTAGGAGGGAAATAGCAGAGACCCAGTACTTC
>once|TRBJ2-4|.|TRBV13
CASTLRRGREMSAKNIQYF
TGTGCCAGCACCCTTCGGAGGGGGCGCGAGATGAGCGCCAAAAACATTCAGTACTTC
>.|TRBJ2-5|TRBD2|TRBV27
CASSSILAGGPRETQYF
TGTGCCAGCAGTTCTATCTTAGCGGGAGGGCCTAGGGAGACCCAGTACTTC
>.|TRBJ1-3|.|TRBV11-2
CASSLRGNSGNTIYF
TGTGCCAGCAGCTTGAGGGGGAACTCTGGAAACACCATATATTTT
>.|TRBJ2-4|TRBD1|TRBV23-1
CASSNTGVTKNIQYF
TGCGCCAGCAGTAACACAGGGGTGACCAAAAACATTCAGTACTTC
>once|TRBJ2-1|TRBD2|TRBV18
CASSLVAGGPSNEQFF
TGTGCCAGCTCACTCGTGGCGGGAGGGCCCTCCAATGAGCAGTTCTTC
>.|TRBJ1-3|.|TRBV5-4
CASARSSGNTIYF
TGTGCCAGCGCCAGGTCCTCTGGAAACACCATATATTTT
>.|TRBJ2-3|TRBD1|TRBV12-3/TRBV12-4
CASSLGQASTDTQYF
TGTGCCAGCAGCTTAGGACAGGCCAGCACAGATACGCAGTATTTT
>once|TRBJ2-2|TRBD2|TRBV6-1
CASSEQGLVLSAGELFF
TGTGCCAGCAGTGAGCAGGGACTAGTCCTAAGTGCCGGGGAGCTGTTTTTT
>.|TRBJ1-2|.|TRBV5-6
CASSLWGAGAYTF
TGTGCCAGCAGCTTGTGGGGAGCAGGAGCCTACACCTTC
>few|TRBJ2-7|TRBD2|TRBV6-5
CASSYSRGRVYEQYF
TGTGCCAGCAGTTACTCCCGAGGGAGGGTCTACGAGCAGTACTTC
>.|TRBJ2-3|.|TRBV12-3/TRBV12-4
CASLGRFPDTQYF
TGTGCCAGCCTGGGCCGTTTCCCAGATACGCAGTATTTT
>.|TRBJ1-1|.|TRBV7-9
CASTSPGVAFF
TGTGCCAGCACCTCACCTGGTGTAGCTTTCTTT
>.|TRBJ2-7|TRBD1|TRBV29-1
CSVEGTGDSYEQYF
TGCAGCGTTGAAGGGACAGGGGACTCCTACGAGCAGTACTTC
>.|TRBJ2-2|.|TRBV12-3/TRBV12-4
CASIDPGGGELFF
TGTGCCAGCATTGACCCCGGTGGCGGGGAGCTGTTTTTT
>.|TRBJ1-1|.|TRBV10-2
CASSESGSTEAFF
TGCGCCAGCAGTGAGTCGGGGAGTACTGAAGCTTTCTTT
>.|TRBJ1-4|.|TRBV7-9
CASSLSEKLFF
TGTGCCAGCAGCTTATCCGAAAAACTGTTTTTT
>.|TRBJ2-7|TRBD1|TRBV13
CASSSTGGPYEQYF
TGTGCCAGCAGCTCGACAGGGGGCCCCTACGAGCAGTACTTC
>.|TRBJ2-7|TRBD2|TRBV28
CASSQTWPAGLSYEQYF
TGTGCCAGCAGTCAGACTTGGCCAGCGGGGCTCTCCTACGAGCAGTACTTC
>.|TRBJ2-1|TRBD1|TRBV27
CASSLVGGTGGDNEQFF
TGTGCCAGCAGTTTAGTCGGCGGGACAGGGGGGGACAATGAGCAGTTCTTC
>.|TRBJ1-1|TRBD1|TRBV9
CASSSGGNTEAFF
TGTGCCAGCAGCTCAGGGGGGAACACTGAAGCTTTCTTT
>.|TRBJ2-7|TRBD1|TRBV29-1
CSAEVQGAAYEQYF
TGCAGCGCTGAAGTTCAGGGGGCTGCCTACGAGCAGTACTTC
>.|TRBJ1-1|TRBD1|TRBV6-1
CASSQGAFINTEAFF
TGTGCCAGCTCCCAGGGGGCTTTTATAAACACTGAAGCTTTCTTT
>.|TRBJ2-3|.|TRBV11-2
CASSQSPHSSTDTQYF
TGTGCCAGCAGCCAGAGTCCTCACTCGAGCACAGATACGCAGTATTTT
>once|TRBJ2-7|TRBD2|TRBV4-1
CASSQVASGGYEQYF
TGCGCCAGCAGCCAAGTGGCTAGCGGGGGCTACGAGCAGTACTTC